Sequencing of this T cell receptor beta chain was carried out in a study of response to subunit inactivated influenza vaccine. TCRdb reprocessed the RT-PCR reads via MiXCR and lists one record per CDR3 protein. The table lists over 650,000 distinct CDR3 sequences, approximately 18% of them singletons. V was pared by 5 bases and J by 6 bases, with 16 bases between. The length of the CDR3 is 15 residues. Germline values: CDR1 MNHEY, CDR2 SVGEGT. Points from the study as a whole: The authors put forward the suggestion that each seasonal influenza vaccination may bring in only a limited number of new T cells.

This clonotype was seen at least ten times. The antigen is not known. Sequencing used PBMCs from blood, obtained about 5 days after vaccination. The source of this sequence is a man aged 50 to 59 who received an inactivated influenza vaccine. The rearrangement uses TRBV6-2 or TRBV6-3 and TRBJ2-2; TRBD1 might be the D (6 bases). This chain's CDR3 is CASSTIQGISGELFF. CDR3 in DNA: TGTGCCAGCAGTACGATACAGGGAATATCCGGGGAGCTGTTTTTT.